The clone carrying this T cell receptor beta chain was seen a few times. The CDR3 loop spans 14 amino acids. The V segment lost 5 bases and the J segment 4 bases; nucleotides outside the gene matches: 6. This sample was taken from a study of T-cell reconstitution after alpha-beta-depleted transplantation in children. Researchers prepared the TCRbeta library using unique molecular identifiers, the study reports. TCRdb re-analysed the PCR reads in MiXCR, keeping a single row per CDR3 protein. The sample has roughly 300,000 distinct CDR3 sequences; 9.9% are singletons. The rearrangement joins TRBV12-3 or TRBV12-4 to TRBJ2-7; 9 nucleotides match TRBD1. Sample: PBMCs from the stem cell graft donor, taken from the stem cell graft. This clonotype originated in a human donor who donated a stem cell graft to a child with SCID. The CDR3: CASSKGTGLYEQYF. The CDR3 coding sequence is TGTGCCAGCAGTAAAGGGACAGGGTTGTACGAGCAGTACTTC.